What follows are 25 T cell receptor beta chains derived from one specimen sequenced in a study of human T cells and chemical hapten exposure. The time point here: patch test 1, 2 weeks after DPC sensitization. Treatment meaning: therapeutic diphenylcyclopropenone sensitization with weekly scalp DPC. TCRdb recomputed calls from the RACE reads with MiXCR, one row per CDR3 protein. The sample comprises 95,000 to 150,000 distinct CDR3 sequences, about 13% of which are singletons, and 0.8% to 1% rests with the top ten. This material consisted of whole blood, taken in connection with sensitization to the hapten diphenylcyclopropenone (DPC). The receptors come from a man between 18 and 29 years old with alopecia areata. Some clones in this sample may be carry-over from other donors' samples.

This chain joins TRBV11-2 and TRBJ2-7; D may be TRBD2 (7 bases). Per the germline V gene, CDR1 is SGHAT and CDR2 is FQNNGV. Trimming cost V 2 bases and J 5 bases, with 13 bases left between them. CDR3 length equals 14 residues. The CDR3 nucleotides are TGTGCCAGCAGCTTATTAGGGGGGGCCGACGAGCAGTACTTC. It yields the protein CASSLLGGADEQYF.

This clonotype was found many times. The chain couples TRBV10-3 to TRBJ2-3; 11 bases align to TRBD2. The germline V gene has CDR1 ENHRY and CDR2 SYGVKD. Losses at the gene ends were 8 bases for V and 3 bases for J; bases not matched to a gene: 1. This CDR3 comprises 13 residues. CDR3 sequence: CAILAGGTDTQYF. For the CDR3, the DNA is TGTGCCATCCTAGCGGGGGGAACAGATACGCAGTATTTT.

The chain uses TRBV2 and TRBJ1-2; D is uncertain. CDR3 length equals 15 residues. V was shortened by 10 bases and J by 4 bases, with 22 bases between the two germline ends. Germline CDR1 SNHLY, CDR2 FYNNEI. CDR3 DNA sequence: TGTGCCACCTTATCCCTACAAGGCCTTCCCTATGGCTACACCTTC. It codes for CATLSLQGLPYGYTF.

This clonotype was found many times. This sequence joins TRBV12-3 or TRBV12-4 and TRBJ2-6; TRBD1 matches 7 bases. The CDR3 consists of 15 residues. Trimming took 6 bases from V and 3 from J; bases not matched to a gene: 5. In DNA, the CDR3 is TGTGCCAGCAGGAACACAGGGGTTGGGGCCAACGTCCTGACTTTC. It translates to CASRNTGVGANVLTF.

The DNA of the CDR3 is TGTGCCAGCGGAGGGCTCGGCACAGATACGCAGTATTTT. Translation gives CASGGLGTDTQYF. The chain carries TRBV27 and TRBJ2-3; D might be TRBD2 (6 bases). Germline V gene sequence: CDR1 MNHEY, CDR2 SMNVEV (reference sequence). The V end was cut by 8 bases, the J end by 1 base, with 10 bases between. CDR3 length: 13 amino acids.

This rearrangement joins TRBV7-2 to TRBJ1-1; TRBD1 is a possible D gene (5 bases). Trimming removed 1 base at V and 4 bases at J, with 10 bases between. Germline V gene data show CDR1 as SGHTA and CDR2 as FQGNSA. The CDR3 consists of 14 residues. The CDR3 reads CASSLEGWATEAFF. The CDR3 region has the DNA TGTGCCAGCAGCTTAGAGGGGTGGGCCACTGAAGCTTTCTTT.

This chain links TRBV27 with TRBJ2-1, with D uncertain. Between the trimmed V and J ends, which lost 5 bases and 10 bases, there was a span of 12 bases. In germline, CDR1 is MNHEY, CDR2 SMNVEV (reference sequence). This CDR3 comprises 12 residues. The DNA for the CDR3 is TGTGCCAGCAGTGACCCTTACGGGGAGCAGTTCTTC. Protein product: CASSDPYGEQFF.

CDR3 DNA: TGTGCCAGCAGCGGGTTGAACACTGAAGCTTTCTTT. It specifies CASSGLNTEAFF. The chain combines TRBV9 with TRBJ1-1; the D is unclear. Germline V lookup: CDR1 SGDLS, CDR2 YYNGEE. V was cut by 3 bases and J by 0 bases, with 3 bases left in between. This CDR3 has 12 residues.

The genes are TRBV2 and TRBJ2-2; 7 bases fit TRBD1. J was trimmed by 2 bases and V by 10 bases; bases with no gene match: 10. Germline CDR1 is SNHLY and CDR2 is FYNNEI. The CDR3 totals 15 residues. The CDR3 here is CATRSDRQNTGELFF. The CDR3 DNA sequence: TGTGCCACCCGGTCGGACAGGCAAAACACCGGGGAGCTGTTTTTT.

J is TRBJ2-2 and V is TRBV11-3; TRBD1 matches 8 bases. This CDR3 has 16 amino acids. Germline CDR1 reads SGHNT; CDR2 reads YENEEA. After removal of 6 bases from V and 1 base from J, the junction contained 7 bases not matched to a gene. DNA for the CDR3: TGTGCCAGCAGTTGGGCCGGGACAGGGAACACCGGGGAGCTGTTTTTT. Translating gives CASSWAGTGNTGELFF.

This clonotype has more than one count but fewer than ten. The CDR3 sequence: CASSLGEPNSPLHF. CDR3 DNA sequence: TGTGCCAGCAGCCTAGGGGAGCCTAATTCACCCCTCCACTTT. The V and J genes are TRBV7-3 and TRBJ1-6; tentatively, D is TRBD1 (5 bases). Germline CDR1 SGHTA, CDR2 FQGTGA. CDR3 size: 14 residues. Trimming took 5 bases from V and 6 from J, leaving 11 bases between them.

V and J are TRBV28 and TRBJ1-5; 7 bases are shared with TRBD1. The CDR3 runs 16 residues. Germline CDR1 MDHEN, CDR2 SYDVKM. V lost 7 bases, J lost 4 bases, and 13 bases stayed unmatched. CDR3 region: CASMGFWDRINQPQHF. The CDR3 DNA is TGTGCCAGCATGGGGTTCTGGGACAGAATTAATCAGCCCCAGCATTTT. The entire variable domain, with the rest obtained from reference TRBV28 and TRBJ1-5, is as follows: DVKVTQSSRYLVKRTGEKVFLECVQDMDHENMFWYRQDPGLGLRLIYFSYDVKMKEKGDIPEGYSVSREKKERFSLILESASTNQTSMYLCASMGFWDRINQPQHFGDGTRLSIL.

The genes are TRBV29-1 and TRBJ1-4; 9 positions match TRBD1. CDR3 length: 16 amino acids. V gave up 5 bases and J gave up 2 bases; unmatched junction bases: 9. Germline V lookup: CDR1 SQVTM, CDR2 ANQGSEA. The DNA for the CDR3 is TGCAGCGTTAGTAAGGACAGGGGCTATACTAATGAAAAACTGTTTTTT. This gives the protein CSVSKDRGYTNEKLFF.

The sample holds many counts of this clonotype. This sequence joins TRBV29-1 and TRBJ2-2, with TRBD2 as a possible D gene (6 bases). V lost 6 bases, J lost 8 bases, and 13 bases lay in between. Germline V gene lookup returns CDR1 SQVTM and CDR2 ANQGSEA. The CDR3 contains 12 residues. CDR3 protein: CSVQPGEGELFF. CDR3 sequence (DNA): TGCAGCGTCCAGCCGGGGGAGGGGGAGCTGTTTTTT.

This clonotype was detected only a few times. This rearrangement joins TRBV6-2 or TRBV6-3 to TRBJ1-1; tentatively, D is TRBD1 (6 bases). Germline V lookup: CDR1 MNHEY, CDR2 SVGEGT. The length of the CDR3 is 14 residues. With 5 bases removed from V and 2 bases from J, the gap between germline ends came to 12 bases. As DNA, the CDR3 is TGTGCCAGCAGTCAACCAGGGGCTAACACTGAAGCTTTCTTT. Its protein is CASSQPGANTEAFF.

The chain employs TRBV20-1 and TRBJ1-4; D gene unclear. Germline V lookup: CDR1 DFQATT, CDR2 SNEGSKA (reference sequence). Trimming took off 0 bases at V and 7 bases at J, with 18 bases between the two ends. The CDR3 has 16 amino acids. The CDR3, as DNA: TGCAGTGCTAGAGATTTTTTGGGGTCTTTTGCTGAAAAACTGTTTTTT. Translation: CSARDFLGSFAEKLFF.

The chain is built from TRBV4-1 and TRBJ2-1; D may be TRBD1 (6 bases). The CDR3 has 17 residues. CDR1 MGHRA and CDR2 YSYEKL come from the germline V gene. Trimming pared 0 bases from V and 4 bases from J, leaving 16 bases between. The CDR3 region has the DNA TGCGCCAGCAGCCAAGAATTCGTGGGGGCGCTTTACAATGAGCAGTTCTTC. Translation gives CASSQEFVGALYNEQFF.

The CDR3 region has the DNA TGTGCCAGCAGTGAACTGGGGGGGTTTTTTGAGCAGTACGTC. It encodes CASSELGGFFEQYV. The V and J genes are TRBV6-1 and TRBJ2-7; 7 bases are shared with TRBD2. Germline trimming cut 2 bases from V and 7 bases from J; bases unmatched to any gene: 8. Per germline, CDR1 MNHNS and CDR2 SASEGT. The CDR3 spans 14 residues.

The sample holds many counts of this clonotype. V and J are TRBV7-8 and TRBJ2-5; 7 bases line up with TRBD1. CDR1 and CDR2 (germline): SGHVS, FQNEAQ. CDR3 size: 14 residues. V trimming: 3 bases; J trimming: 2 bases; junction bases outside the gene matches: 3. The CDR3 DNA reads as TGTGCCAGCAGCTTCCCGGGACAGCAAGAGACCCAGTACTTC. Amino acid sequence: CASSFPGQQETQYF.

The V gene is TRBV4-3, the J gene TRBJ1-1; D is ambiguous. Per the germline V gene, CDR1 is LGHNA and CDR2 is YSLEER. The CDR3 totals 14 residues. V lost 0 bases and J 4 bases, leaving 9 bases between the germline ends. In DNA form, the CDR3 reads TGCGCCAGCAGCCAAGATAGCGCAGCCACTGAAGCTTTCTTT. Translated: CASSQDSAATEAFF.

The rearrangement uses TRBV6-2 or TRBV6-3 and TRBJ1-1, with a tentative D call TRBD1 (5 bases). The V end lost 1 base, the J end lost 4 bases, and 7 bases lay between the germline ends. The CDR3 spans 13 residues. Germline CDR1 MNHEY, CDR2 SVGEGT. The CDR3 DNA follows: TGTGCCAGCAGTTACTGGGGGATCACTGAAGCTTTCTTT. As protein: CASSYWGITEAFF.

The sample holds many counts of this clonotype. The V and J genes are TRBV7-6 and TRBJ2-3; 12 nucleotides agree with TRBD2. Trimming took 0 bases from V and 5 from J; bases not matched to a gene: 9. This CDR3 is built from 18 residues. Germline-derived CDR1 and CDR2 are SGHVS and FNYEAQ. In nucleotides, the CDR3 is TGTGCCAGCAGCTTAGCGAAGGGACTAGCGGGTGGTGGAGATACGCAGTATTTT. It encodes CASSLAKGLAGGGDTQYF.

This clonotype was seen many times. CDR3: CASSYRQVDYYGYTF. The CDR3 DNA follows: TGTGCCAGCAGCTACAGACAAGTTGATTACTATGGCTACACCTTC. The V and J genes are TRBV7-2 and TRBJ1-2, with D hard to call. There are 15 residues in the CDR3. Germline loops: CDR1 SGHTA, CDR2 FQGNSA. Trimming left V 4 bases short and J 3 bases short, with 15 bases between.

The rearrangement uses TRBV27 and TRBJ1-2; D call uncertain. The CDR3 has 14 amino acids. Between the trimmed V and J ends, which lost 5 bases and 3 bases, there was a span of 13 bases. Germline values: CDR1 MNHEY, CDR2 SMNVEV (reference sequence). The DNA for the CDR3 is TGTGCCAGCAGTCGACTTACTTCTGACTATGGCTACACCTTC. It is translated as CASSRLTSDYGYTF.

The chain couples TRBV10-1 to TRBJ1-2; perhaps TRBD1 as D (6 bases). V lost 3 bases and J lost 7, with 12 bases in between. In germline, CDR1 is WNHNN, CDR2 SYGVQD (reference sequence). This CDR3 is built from 13 residues. The CDR3, as DNA: TGCGCCAGCAGTGAACAACAGGGTAGTGGCTACACCTTC. Encoded protein: CASSEQQGSGYTF.